Each of the 29 T cell receptor beta chains below was sequenced from the same sample in a study of blood T cells in healthy people across ages. A sample-barcoded 5' primer and a J-beta primer mix were used in a second PCR of roughly 6 to 11 cycles. TCRdb re-analysed the 5' RACE reads in MiXCR, keeping a single row per CDR3 protein. This table holds about 290,000 distinct CDR3 sequences, 27% found once. The sequenced sample was blood. These receptors originate from a woman in her seventies in good health.

The genes are TRBV20-1 and TRBJ1-4; D is possibly TRBD1 (5 bases). Germline-derived CDR1 and CDR2 are DFQATT and SNEGSKA (reference sequence). Trimming removed 1 base from V and 8 bases from J, with 20 bases in between. There are 16 residues in the CDR3. CDR3 DNA sequence: TGCAGTGCTAGAGGACCCACGAGGGGCGCGGGGGAAAAACTGTTTTTT. Translated: CSARGPTRGAGEKLFF.

This chain joins TRBV12-3 or TRBV12-4 and TRBJ1-1; D uncertain. The CDR3 is made up of 14 amino acids. V was cut by 2 bases and J by 8 bases, with 15 bases left in between. The CDR3 loop is CASSLNFGRLEAFF. As DNA, the CDR3 is TGTGCCAGCAGTTTAAATTTCGGTCGATTAGAAGCTTTCTTT.

The chain joins TRBV20-1 to TRBJ1-4; D is perhaps TRBD1 (5 bases). The CDR3 length is 13 residues. V was pared by 8 bases and J by 3 bases, with 13 bases between. Germline-derived CDR1 and CDR2 are DFQATT and SNEGSKA (reference sequence). CDR3 DNA: TGCAGTCCCTTAGACAGCTCTAATGAAAAACTGTTTTTT. Encoded protein: CSPLDSSNEKLFF.

This clonotype came up a few times. This sequence joins TRBV20-1 and TRBJ1-2, with a weak D call TRBD1 (5 bases). This CDR3 has 15 residues. Trimming left V 0 bases short and J 6 bases short, with 17 bases between. Germline V CDR1 and CDR2: DFQATT, SNEGSKA (reference sequence). CDR3 region: CSARDWGRARDGYTF. In nucleotides, the CDR3 is TGCAGTGCTAGAGATTGGGGCAGGGCGAGGGATGGCTACACCTTC.

This clonotype was found a few times. The J gene is TRBJ1-2, the V gene TRBV10-3, with D unclear. With 4 bases removed from V and 7 bases from J, the gap between germline ends came to 16 bases. Germline V gene lookup returns CDR1 ENHRY and CDR2 SYGVKD. The CDR3 is 14 amino acids. CDR3 nucleotides: TGTGCCATCAGTGTGGAGGGAACGGCACGTGGCTACACCTTC. Protein product: CAISVEGTARGYTF.

This clonotype showed up just a few times. The V and J genes are TRBV28 and TRBJ2-1; 10 bases align to TRBD2. Germline lookup yields CDR1 MDHEN and CDR2 SYDVKM. The CDR3 has 15 residues. Trimming removed 2 bases from V and 8 bases from J; junction bases left unmatched: 6. The CDR3 region has the DNA TGTGCCAGCAGTTTACCGCTAGCGGGAGTCTATGAGCAGTTCTTC. Translation: CASSLPLAGVYEQFF.

This clonotype was seen only a few times. This sequence joins TRBV7-8 and TRBJ2-3, with TRBD2 matching over 9 bases. CDR1 and CDR2 (germline): SGHVS, FQNEAQ. V was pared by 1 base and J by 1 base, with 12 bases of the junction left unmatched. The CDR3 has 19 residues. CDR3 residues: CASSLEGLAGVMGTDTQYF. The CDR3 DNA sequence: TGTGCCAGCAGCTTAGAGGGTTTAGCGGGAGTAATGGGCACAGATACGCAGTATTTT.

In this sample, this clonotype turned up a few times. For the CDR3, the DNA is TGCAGTGCTAGTGGGGGCGGGGGGCTTGAATACATTCAGTACTTC. Translating it yields CSASGGGGLEYIQYF. V and J are TRBV20-1 and TRBJ2-4, with 8 bases fitting TRBD2. Trimming cost V 3 bases and J 8 bases; bases outside gene matches: 12. Per germline, CDR1 DFQATT and CDR2 SNEGSKA (reference sequence). This CDR3 has 15 residues.

The J gene is TRBJ2-6, the V gene TRBV18; no firm D call. This CDR3 contains 16 residues. The germline gives CDR1 KGHSH, CDR2 LQKENI. Between the trimmed V and J ends, which lost 1 base and 0 bases, there was a span of 7 bases. The CDR3 loop is CASSPRLLSGANVLTF. CDR3 nucleotides: TGTGCCAGCTCACCACGTCTCCTCTCTGGGGCCAACGTCCTGACTTTC.

The count of this clonotype is one. This rearrangement joins TRBV7-6 to TRBJ2-7; D perhaps matches TRBD2 (6 bases). Germline V gene sequence: CDR1 SGHVS, CDR2 FNYEAQ. The CDR3 loop spans 16 amino acids. V lost 5 bases and J lost 0, with 17 bases in between. The DNA of the CDR3 is TGTGCCAGCAGCCCAGGCCCCGGGGGAATCTCCTACGAGCAGTACTTC. The encoded protein is CASSPGPGGISYEQYF.

Note on this clonotype: One end of the junction is discordant with germline, which a read error may explain. V and J are TRBV9 and TRBJ2-1; 9 bases map to TRBD1. Per the germline V gene, CDR1 is SGDLS and CDR2 is YYNGEE. The CDR3 has 18 amino acids. CDR3 DNA sequence: TGTGCCAGCAGCAAAACACCAACCACAGGGGGCTGGCAAGAGACCCGGTACTTC. Protein product: CASSKTPTTGGWQETRYF.

The rearrangement links TRBV12-3 or TRBV12-4 to TRBJ2-5; D is possibly TRBD1 or TRBD2 (6 bases each). The J call may be incorrect, as the DNA end agrees better with TRBJ2-7. The CDR3 contains 14 residues. This CDR3 is CASSRPTGASEQYF. Written as DNA, the CDR3 is TGTGCCAGCAGCAGACCTACGGGGGCCTCCGAGCAGTACTTC.

The J gene is TRBJ2-5, the V gene TRBV20-1; TRBD2 matches 7 bases. CDR3 length equals 16 residues. The junction had 8 bases not matched to a gene; V was cut back by 0 bases and J by 1 base. The germline V gene encodes CDR1 DFQATT and CDR2 SNEGSKA (reference sequence). CDR3 in DNA: TGCAGTGCTAGAGATCTGGCTAGCGGAACCCAAGAGACCCAGTACTTC. Translation: CSARDLASGTQETQYF.

The table lists this clonotype with a count of one. This chain joins TRBV12-3 or TRBV12-4 and TRBJ1-3, with unresolved D. V gave up 4 bases and J gave up 0 bases, with 10 bases separating them. This CDR3 has 15 amino acids. This CDR3 reads CASSSDGYSGNTIYF. CDR3 nucleotides: TGTGCCAGCAGTTCGGACGGATACTCTGGAAACACCATATATTTT.

The rearrangement links TRBV12-3 or TRBV12-4 to TRBJ2-3; tentative D call: TRBD2 (6 bases). This CDR3 is built from 14 residues. The V end was cut by 7 bases, the J end by 5 bases, with 16 bases between. The CDR3 region has the DNA TGTGCCAGCACCCCCAGGGAGGTAATAGATACGCAGTATTTT. Translated, it gives CASTPREVIDTQYF.

This clonotype was seen a handful of times. The chain carries TRBV7-3 and TRBJ2-3; TRBD1 matches at 9 bases. Trimming took 2 bases from V and 7 from J; bases not matched to a gene: 4. CDR3 length: 14 amino acids. The germline gives CDR1 SGHTA, CDR2 FQGTGA. In DNA form, the CDR3 reads TGTGCCAGCAGCTTAGGAGGACAGGGGAATACGCAGTATTTT. Its protein product is CASSLGGQGNTQYF.

CDR3 nucleotides: TGTGCCAGCAGTTTAGAAGGGTGGGGGGCCAAAAACATTCAGTACTTC. Amino acid sequence: CASSLEGWGAKNIQYF. The V call is TRBV12-3 or TRBV12-4, the J call TRBJ2-4; the D gene could be TRBD1 or TRBD2 (5 bases each). Trimming left V 1 base short and J 1 base short, with 11 bases between. CDR3 length equals 16 residues.

The rearrangement uses TRBV19 and TRBJ1-1; 8 nucleotides match TRBD1. V was pared by 7 bases and J by 2 bases, with 6 bases of the junction left unmatched. CDR1 LNHDA and CDR2 SQIVND come from the germline V gene (reference sequence). This CDR3 is built from 14 residues. The CDR3 region is CASIKDRVNTEAFF. In nucleotides, the CDR3 is TGTGCCAGTATTAAGGACAGGGTCAACACTGAAGCTTTCTTT. The whole variable domain, remainder taken from reference TRBV19 and TRBJ1-1, is DGGITQSPKYLFRKEGQNVTLSCEQNLNHDAMYWYRQDPGQGLRLIYYSQIVNDFQKGDIAEGYSVSREKKESFPLTVTSAQKNPTAFYLCASIKDRVNTEAFFGQGTRLTVV.

This chain connects TRBV3-1 to TRBJ2-7; possible D gene TRBD2, 5 bases. Deletions cut 3 bases from V and 5 bases from J, with 11 bases between. The CDR3 contains 13 residues. Germline CDR1 is LGHDT and CDR2 is YNNKEL (reference sequence). CDR3 DNA: TGTGCCAGCAGCCATGAGGGAAACCACGAGCAGTACTTC. Its translation is CASSHEGNHEQYF.

This clonotype was seen only a few times. This chain links TRBV28 with TRBJ2-3; 12 bases match TRBD2. The CDR3 has 17 residues. The germline V gene has CDR1 MDHEN and CDR2 SYDVKM. J gave up 5 bases and V 4 bases, and 10 bases lay outside the gene matches. The CDR3 nucleotides read TGTGCCAGCAGTTCCCCGACTAGCGGGAGAGTACGAGATACGCAGTATTTT. Amino acid sequence: CASSSPTSGRVRDTQYF.

A few counts support this clonotype. The V and J genes are TRBV6-2 or TRBV6-3 and TRBJ2-1; TRBD2 aligns across 9 bases. Germline assignment: CDR1 MNHEY and CDR2 SVGEGT. After removal of 5 bases from V and 6 bases from J, the junction contained 8 bases not matched to a gene. This CDR3 comprises 15 residues. The CDR3 DNA follows: TGTGCCAGCAGTAAAAGTAGCGGGAGCTTCAATGAGCAGTTCTTC. This sequence encodes CASSKSSGSFNEQFF.

This clonotype was recorded at least ten times. This chain connects TRBV29-1 to TRBJ2-7; D is possibly TRBD2 (5 bases). Germline values: CDR1 SQVTM, CDR2 ANQGSEA. Trimming shortened V by 4 bases and J by 0 bases, and 10 bases separated the two germline ends. The CDR3 runs to 13 residues. The CDR3 spells CSVGGWSSYEQYF. The CDR3 bases are TGCAGCGTTGGCGGGTGGAGCTCCTACGAGCAGTACTTC.

This clonotype was detected a few times. The chain links TRBV20-1 to TRBJ2-5, with D hard to call. The J call may be mistaken, given a closer DNA end match to TRBJ2-7. CDR1 is DFQATT and CDR2 is SNEGSKA in the germline V gene (reference sequence). The CDR3 loop spans 15 amino acids. The CDR3 sequence is CSASGEGRLSYEQYF. DNA for the CDR3: TGCAGTGCTAGTGGGGAAGGACGGTTATCCTACGAGCAGTACTTC.

The V gene is TRBV7-9, the J gene TRBJ1-1; D gene ambiguous. This CDR3 is built from 12 residues. In germline, CDR1 is SEHNR, CDR2 FQNEAQ (reference sequence). Deletions cut 10 bases from V and 5 bases from J, with 14 bases between. CDR3 nucleotide sequence: TGTGCCATCGACCCAGTGGGGACTGAAGCTTTCTTT. This sequence encodes CAIDPVGTEAFF.

J is TRBJ2-7 and V is TRBV3-1; D may be TRBD2 (6 bases). With 1 base removed from V and 2 bases from J, the gap between germline ends came to 6 bases. There are 13 residues in the CDR3. The germline V gene encodes CDR1 LGHDT and CDR2 YNNKEL (reference sequence). The CDR3 DNA reads TGTGCCAGCAGCCAAGGCGGGACCTACGAGCAGTACTTC. Translation gives CASSQGGTYEQYF.

As regards this clonotype: Compared with germline, one end of the junction differs, possibly owing to a read error. The chain couples TRBV4-3 to TRBJ2-4; TRBD1 might be the D (6 bases). This CDR3 contains 14 residues. CDR1 and CDR2 from the germline V gene are LGHNA and YSLEER. The CDR3 DNA sequence: TGCGCCAGCAGCCAAGATCGCCTGGGGGCACACAATCACTTC. It yields the protein CASSQDRLGAHNHF.

Many counts were recorded for this clonotype. The chain is built from TRBV3-1 and TRBJ2-7; the D is unclear. The CDR3 runs to 15 residues. CDR1 is LGHDT and CDR2 is YNNKEL in the germline V gene (reference sequence). The V gene lost 4 bases and the J gene lost 3 bases, with 16 bases spanning the gap. CDR3 nucleotides: TGTGCCAGCAGCCTACCCCAAGGCTCTGGCTACGAGCAGTACTTC. This sequence encodes CASSLPQGSGYEQYF.

This clonotype was seen a handful of times. In DNA, the CDR3 is TGTGCCAGCAGCCAAGTCTCATACAGGGGCTACACCTTC. Its protein product is CASSQVSYRGYTF. The chain employs TRBV14 and TRBJ1-2, with D possibly matching TRBD1 (5 bases). The germline CDR1 and CDR2 sequences are SGHDN and FVKESK. The CDR3 is 13 amino acids. V was clipped by 1 base and J by 8 bases, with 11 bases between them.

The gene calls are TRBV7-2 and TRBJ2-4; D not certain. The V gene lost 2 bases and the J gene lost 7 bases, with 12 bases spanning the gap. The CDR3 has 14 amino acids. Germline CDR1 and CDR2: SGHTA and FQGNSA. CDR3 in amino acids: CASSLNYKANIQYF. CDR3 coding DNA: TGTGCCAGCAGCTTAAACTATAAGGCGAACATTCAGTACTTC.